A single sample gave rise to the 13 T cell receptor beta chains below, sequenced in a study of CD8+CD57+ T cells in acquired aplastic anemia. The template for TCR beta VDJ and CDR3 sequence profiling was genomic DNA. Each CDR3 protein is one row after TCRdb ran MiXCR on the reads. The data contain 200,000 or so distinct CDR3 sequences, 40% to 50% of them singletons. Selection for sequencing was limited to patients who had shown CD8+CD57+ cell expansion by flow cytometry. The specimen was sorted CD4+, CD8+, or CD8+CD57+ T cells (not recorded which) from PBMCs. The origin of the receptors is a human donor with aplastic anemia.

This clonotype was seen many times. This chain joins TRBV5-5 and TRBJ1-5, with 7 bases lining up with TRBD1. Germline CDR1 and CDR2: SGHKS and YYEKEE (reference sequence). The CDR3 runs 16 residues. V was clipped by 1 base and J by 0 bases; unmatched bases: 4. The CDR3 DNA is TGTGCCAGCAGCTTGAGGGACAGATATAGCAATCAGCCCCAGCATTTT. Amino acid sequence: CASSLRDRYSNQPQHF.

This clonotype appeared many times. V gene TRBV7-2 combines with J gene TRBJ2-7; D tentatively reads TRBD1 or TRBD2 (5 bases each). The V and J ends lost 4 bases and 2 bases respectively, with 9 bases between them. Germline V gives CDR1 SGHTA, CDR2 FQGNSA. There are 13 residues in the CDR3. The CDR3 is CASSWDGPYEQYF. CDR3 bases: TGTGCCAGCAGCTGGGACGGGCCCTACGAGCAGTACTTC. Using reference TRBV7-2 and TRBJ2-7 for the parts outside the CDR3, the full variable domain is GAGVSQSPSNKVTEKGKDVELRCDPISGHTALYWYRQSLGQGLEFLIYFQGNSAPDKSGLPSDRFSAERTGGSVSTLTIQRTQQEDSAVYLCASSWDGPYEQYFGPGTRLTVT.

The chain links TRBV7-2 to TRBJ1-2; D not resolved. CDR1 is SGHTA, CDR2 FQGNSA, per germline. The length of the CDR3 is 12 residues. Trimming pared 0 bases from V and 10 bases from J, leaving 9 bases between. This chain's CDR3 is CASSLAFGSYTF. The CDR3 DNA reads as TGTGCCAGCAGCTTAGCTTTCGGTTCCTACACCTTC.

This clonotype was picked up a small number of times. This chain uses TRBV10-1 with TRBJ1-1; D gene unclear. Trimming pared 4 bases from V and 2 bases from J, leaving 11 bases between. The CDR3 length is 14 residues. The V gene's germline CDR1 is WNHNN and CDR2 SYGVQD (reference sequence). Here the CDR3 DNA reads TGCGCCAGCAGTGTGGAGGGCCGTAACACTGAAGCTTTCTTT. Its protein is CASSVEGRNTEAFF.

The chain carries TRBV2 and TRBJ1-2, with TRBD1 as a possible D gene (5 bases). Germline lookup yields CDR1 SNHLY and CDR2 FYNNEI. Between the trimmed V and J ends, which lost 5 bases and 12 bases, there was a span of 19 bases. CDR3 length: 13 residues. The CDR3 DNA reads as TGTGCCAGCAGTCAAGGGCCAGGGACGGTCCACACCTTC. As protein: CASSQGPGTVHTF.

This rearrangement joins TRBV20-1 to TRBJ2-7; TRBD2 matches at 10 bases. The CDR3 contains 15 residues. After removal of 3 bases from V and 1 base from J, the junction contained 6 bases not matched to a gene. Germline V gene data show CDR1 as DFQATT and CDR2 as SNEGSKA (reference sequence). The CDR3 spells CSASPTSGESYEQYF. In DNA, the CDR3 is TGCAGTGCTAGCCCCACTAGCGGGGAGTCCTACGAGCAGTACTTC.

The rearrangement joins TRBV14 to TRBJ1-2, with 7 bases fitting TRBD1. The J segment lost 3 bases and the V segment lost 5 bases, leaving 3 bases of the junction unmatched. The CDR3 has 13 amino acids. Germline loops: CDR1 SGHDN, CDR2 FVKESK. Here the CDR3 reads CASSDREDYGYTF. DNA for the CDR3: TGTGCCAGCAGCGACAGGGAGGACTATGGCTACACCTTC.

This clonotype was counted a few times. This clone may be a read error of a much larger clone one base away. V is TRBV5-5 and J is TRBJ2-7; D not resolved. V dropped 1 base and J dropped 5 bases, with 13 bases sitting between them. CDR1 SGHKS and CDR2 YYEKEE come from the germline V gene (reference sequence). This CDR3 has 14 residues. CDR3 loop: CASSLRPPFDEQYF. As DNA, the CDR3 is TGTGCCAGCAGCTTGCGCCCACCATTCGACGAGCAGTACTTC.

This chain joins TRBV7-8 and TRBJ1-1; no clear D gene. Germline V lookup: CDR1 SGHVS, CDR2 FQNEAQ. This CDR3 is built from 13 residues. Trimming left V 3 bases short and J 4 bases short, with 9 bases between. Here the CDR3 reads CASSFKLLTEAFF. CDR3 nucleotides: TGTGCCAGCAGCTTTAAGTTGCTCACTGAAGCTTTCTTT. Full variable domain (missing parts from reference TRBV7-8 and TRBJ1-1): GAGVSQSPRYKVAKRGQDVALRCDPISGHVSLFWYQQALGQGPEFLTYFQNEAQLDKSGLPSDRFFAERPEGSVSTLKIQRTQQEDSAVYLCASSFKLLTEAFFGQGTRLTVV.

This clonotype was found once. The chain carries TRBV10-3 and TRBJ1-2; 12 bases match TRBD1. The CDR3 totals 15 residues. The V segment lost 10 bases and the J segment 7 bases; nucleotides outside the gene matches: 13. The V gene's germline CDR1 is ENHRY and CDR2 SYGVKD. CDR3 coding DNA: TGTGCCAGCAGGAGCACCGGGACAGGGGGCCCTGGCTACACCTTC. This translates into CASRSTGTGGPGYTF.

About this clonotype itself: Given a much more abundant clone one base away, this may be a read error. The chain carries TRBV6-2 or TRBV6-3 and TRBJ1-1; no reliable D call. The CDR3 is 15 amino acids. V was pared by 4 bases and J by 8 bases, with 20 bases between. Germline CDR1 reads MNHEY; CDR2 reads SVGEGT. The CDR3 coding sequence is TGTGCCAGCAGTTCCCAGCCTGGGTTAAGGAAGGAAGCTTTCTTT. It yields the protein CASSSQPGLRKEAFF.

In this sample, this clonotype turned up a few times. The junction and the germline gene differ at one end; a read error may be behind it. The V call is TRBV10-1, the J call TRBJ2-2, with D hard to call. This CDR3 is 15 amino acids long. Germline V gene lookup returns CDR1 WNHNN and CDR2 SYGVQD (reference sequence). CDR3 sequence (DNA): TGTGCCAGCAGTTACTCGAACTCAAACACCGGGGAGCTGTTTTTT. Its protein product is CASSYSNSNTGELFF.

This clonotype was detected a few times. The V gene is TRBV2, the J gene TRBJ2-5; 8 positions agree with TRBD2. The CDR3 is 15 residues long. CDR1 and CDR2 (germline): SNHLY, FYNNEI. Trimming took 7 bases from V and 5 from J; bases not matched to a gene: 12. The CDR3 DNA reads as TGTGCCAGCACCCAACTAGCGGACCCGCAGGAGACCCAGTACTTC. Translating gives CASTQLADPQETQYF.